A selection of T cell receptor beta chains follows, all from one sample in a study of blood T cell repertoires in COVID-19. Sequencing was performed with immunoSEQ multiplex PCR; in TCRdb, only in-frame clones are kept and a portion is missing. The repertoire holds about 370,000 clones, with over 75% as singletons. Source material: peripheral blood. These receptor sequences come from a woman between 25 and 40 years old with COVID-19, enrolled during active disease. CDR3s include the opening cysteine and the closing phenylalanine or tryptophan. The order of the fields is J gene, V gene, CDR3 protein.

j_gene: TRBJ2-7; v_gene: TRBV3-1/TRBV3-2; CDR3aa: CASSQDLLPVREQYF
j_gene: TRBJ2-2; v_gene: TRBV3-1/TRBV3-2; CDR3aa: CASSPLAGARGELFF
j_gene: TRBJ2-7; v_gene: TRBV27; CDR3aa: CASRPSGGREQYF
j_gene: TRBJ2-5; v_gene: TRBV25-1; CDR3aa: CASSGTGAKETQYF
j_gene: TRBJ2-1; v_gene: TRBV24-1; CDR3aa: CATSDNLKGLFF
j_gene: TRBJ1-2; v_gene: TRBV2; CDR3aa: CASRERTGEYGYTF
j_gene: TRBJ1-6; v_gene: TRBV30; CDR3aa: CAWSAGNNSPLHF
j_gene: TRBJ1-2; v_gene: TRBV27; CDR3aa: CASSVWPDARYTF
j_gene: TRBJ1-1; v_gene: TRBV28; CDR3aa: CASSGPGGNTEAFF
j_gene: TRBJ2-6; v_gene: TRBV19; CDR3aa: CASSIGRSLSGANVLTF
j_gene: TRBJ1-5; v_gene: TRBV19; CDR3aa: CASKRGGARNQPQHF
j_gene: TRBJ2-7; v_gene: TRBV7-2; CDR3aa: CASSSRRGRNYEQYF
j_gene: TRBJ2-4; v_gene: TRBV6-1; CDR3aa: CASSQVRGPAKNIQYF
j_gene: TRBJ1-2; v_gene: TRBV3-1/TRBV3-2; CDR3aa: CASSPQSSGYTF
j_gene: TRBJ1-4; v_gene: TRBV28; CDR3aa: CASSLENGEKLFF
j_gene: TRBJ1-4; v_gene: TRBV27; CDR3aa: CASSLHRGGTEKLFF
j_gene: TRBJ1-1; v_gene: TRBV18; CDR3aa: CASSPPSGNTEAFF
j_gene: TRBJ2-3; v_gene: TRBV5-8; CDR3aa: CASSSIAGGTDTQYF
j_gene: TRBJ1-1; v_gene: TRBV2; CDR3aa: CASSGGGPVTEAFF
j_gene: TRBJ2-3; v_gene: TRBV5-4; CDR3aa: CASSRRDRGIADTQYF
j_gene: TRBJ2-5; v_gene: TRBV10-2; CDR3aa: CASSDGSGETQYF
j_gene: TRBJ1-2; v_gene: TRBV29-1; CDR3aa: CSVRQLANYGYTF
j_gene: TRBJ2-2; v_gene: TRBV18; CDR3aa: CASSPISTGELFF
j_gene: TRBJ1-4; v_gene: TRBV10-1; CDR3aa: CASSSGSTGEKLFF
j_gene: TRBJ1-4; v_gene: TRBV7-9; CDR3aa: CASSAGGNEKLFF
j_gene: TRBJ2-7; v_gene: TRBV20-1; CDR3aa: CSAVQYEQYF
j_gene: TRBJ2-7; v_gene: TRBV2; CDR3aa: CASRERLGLRNEQYF
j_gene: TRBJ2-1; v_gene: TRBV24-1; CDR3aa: CATSAHRGGTSQSYNEQFF
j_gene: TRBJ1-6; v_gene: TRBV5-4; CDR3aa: CASSSGQSSYNSLLHF
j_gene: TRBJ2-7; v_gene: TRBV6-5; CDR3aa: CASSVDRYYEQYF
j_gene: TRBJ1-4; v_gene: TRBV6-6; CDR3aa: CASSDGQGEKLFF
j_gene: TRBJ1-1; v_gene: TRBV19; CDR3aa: CASSPLRSGEAFF
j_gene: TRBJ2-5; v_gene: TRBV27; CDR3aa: CASSSDTSGRDQETQYF